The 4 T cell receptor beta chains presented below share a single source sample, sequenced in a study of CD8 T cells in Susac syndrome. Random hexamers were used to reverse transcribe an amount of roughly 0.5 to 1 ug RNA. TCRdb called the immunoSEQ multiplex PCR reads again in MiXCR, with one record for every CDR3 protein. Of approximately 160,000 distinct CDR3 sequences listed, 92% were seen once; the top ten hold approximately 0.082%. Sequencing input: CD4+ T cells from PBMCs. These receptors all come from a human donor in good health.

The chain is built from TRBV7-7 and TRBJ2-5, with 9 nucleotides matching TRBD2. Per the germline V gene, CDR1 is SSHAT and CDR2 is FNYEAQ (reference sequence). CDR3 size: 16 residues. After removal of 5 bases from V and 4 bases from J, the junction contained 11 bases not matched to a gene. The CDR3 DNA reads TGTGCCAGCAGCCGACGGGCTAGCGGGGAACGAGAGACCCAGTACTTC. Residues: CASSRRASGERETQYF.

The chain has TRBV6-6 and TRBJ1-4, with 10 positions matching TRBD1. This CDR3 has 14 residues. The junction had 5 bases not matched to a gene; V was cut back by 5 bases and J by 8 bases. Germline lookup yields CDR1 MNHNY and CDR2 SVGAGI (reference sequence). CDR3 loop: CASSQTGGLEKLFF. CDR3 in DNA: TGTGCCAGCAGTCAGACAGGGGGCCTGGAAAAACTGTTTTTT.

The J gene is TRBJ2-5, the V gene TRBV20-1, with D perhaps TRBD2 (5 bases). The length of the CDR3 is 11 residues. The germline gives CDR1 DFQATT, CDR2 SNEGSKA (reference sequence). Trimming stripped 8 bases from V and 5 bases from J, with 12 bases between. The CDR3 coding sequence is TGCAGTATTAGCGAGCGGGAGACCCAGTACTTC. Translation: CSISERETQYF.

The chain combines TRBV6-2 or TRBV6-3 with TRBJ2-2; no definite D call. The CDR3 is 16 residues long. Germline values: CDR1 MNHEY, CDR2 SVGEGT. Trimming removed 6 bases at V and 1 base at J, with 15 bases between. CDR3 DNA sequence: TGTGCCAGCAGCAGCCCCCTAAAGCGGAACACCGGGGAGCTGTTTTTT. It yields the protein CASSSPLKRNTGELFF.